The clone carrying this TCR beta chain was recorded many times. Its specificity is not known. The data originate from a study of early T cells in non-severe SARS-CoV-2 infection. Study findings and constraints: VDJdb-based matching was biased toward anti-spike CD8 responses and missed private and CD4 specificities.

Attachment of unique molecular identifiers to individual cDNA molecules was performed. TCRdb redid the calling of the 5' RACE reads with MiXCR, one entry per CDR3 protein. The data contain about 81,000 distinct CDR3 sequences, approximately 6% of them singletons. This CDR3 is built from 13 residues. From germline, CDR1 is MNHEY and CDR2 SMNVEV (reference sequence). V lost 5 bases and J 1 base, leaving 7 bases between the germline ends. V is TRBV27 and J is TRBJ2-3; no reliable D call. The sequenced sample consisted of whole blood. The receptor was isolated from an adult who was a healthcare worker with PCR-confirmed SARS-CoV-2 infection or an uninfected control (not recorded which). The CDR3 here is CASSVTRTDTQYF. The CDR3 DNA reads as TGTGCCAGCAGTGTAACCCGCACAGATACGCAGTATTTT.